This record concerns one T cell receptor (beta chain) sequence. Its target is unknown. The sample belongs to a study of shared clonotypes between healthy human individuals. Study-level findings and limits: Among donors, the sharing of clonotypes was expected to be influenced by sequencing depth. With a few donors compared, approximately 5% of naive CD4 clonotypes were shared.

The protocol was immunoSEQ multiplex PCR, while the TCRdb copy is restricted to in-frame clones and leaves out a portion. The sample shows about 2.4 million clones, roughly 93% of them seen only once. Healthy adults negative for HIV, lacking recent acute infections or vaccinations, served as donors. Each sample came from a Caucasian adult donor living in Nashville, Tennessee. Germline values: CDR1 ENHRY, CDR2 SYGVKD. With 0 bases removed from V and 6 bases from J, the gap between germline ends came to 15 bases. CDR3 size: 15 residues. This chain joins TRBV10-3 and TRBJ2-7; D not certain. Sequencing was performed on naive CD4+ T cells from PBMCs. Subset meaning: CD45RA+ positively selected. This TCR was recovered from a man aged 18 to 29 in good health. Some clones in this sample may be carry-over from other donors' samples. DNA of the CDR3: TGTGCCATCAGTGAGTCACGGGCGACGGTGAGCGAGCAGTACTTC. Translated: CAISESRATVSEQYF.